The clone carrying this T cell receptor beta chain appeared a few times. The data stem from a study of blood T cell repertoires in COVID-19. For the study at large: The samples span acute and convalescent COVID-19 from the United States, Italy and Spain. The analysed material was cDNA or gDNA that came from T cells, B-cell-depleted T cells, or PBMCs.

Authors' data handling: Reference gene primers were amplified, and this amplification served to estimate nucleated cell counts. This table comes from immunoSEQ multiplex PCR, and its TCRdb copy is limited to in-frame clones, with some not included. V, J and clone size were drawn from that table, and D and trimming were deduced from the DNA. The sample contains around 180,000 clones, under 85% of which appear only once. This clonotype was obtained from a woman older than 75 with acute or convalescent COVID-19. The source material was peripheral blood.

Written as DNA, the CDR3 is TGTGCCAGCAGCTACTCAGGGGGCGAACAGCCCCAGCATTTT. Protein: CASSYSGGEQPQHF. V and J are TRBV27 and TRBJ1-5; 8 bases match TRBD1. The V segment lost 6 bases and the J segment 7 bases; nucleotides outside the gene matches: 8. This CDR3 is built from 14 residues. CDR1 is MNHEY and CDR2 is SMNVEV in the germline V gene (reference sequence).